Presented here are 24 T cell receptor beta chains from one specimen sequenced in a study of blood T cell repertoires in COVID-19. Generated by immunoSEQ multiplex PCR, the TCRdb table keeps only in-frame clones and is missing some. This table has about 3,500 clones, 76% appearing once. Sample: peripheral blood. The receptor source for this set is a human donor in a cohort sampled during active COVID-19.

The rearrangement joins TRBV12-3 or TRBV12-4 to TRBJ1-2; no clear D. The CDR3 extends over 12 amino acids. V lost 3 bases to trimming and J lost 7 bases, with 9 bases between them. In DNA, the CDR3 is TGTGCCAGCAGTTTTAGACAAGGTGGCTACACCTTC. It codes for CASSFRQGGYTF.

This clone was observed a few times. The chain uses TRBV2 and TRBJ2-2; 9 bases align to TRBD1. J gave up 4 bases and V 10 bases, and 10 bases lay outside the gene matches. CDR1 SNHLY and CDR2 FYNNEI come from the germline V gene. The CDR3 runs 15 residues. The DNA for the CDR3 is TGTGCCACGGGCACGGCGACAGGGGGCACCGGGGAGCTGTTTTTT. It specifies CATGTATGGTGELFF.

Only a few counts were recorded for this clone. DNA for the CDR3: TGCGCCAGCAGCTTGTGGGACAGGGGCCTGAGTGGAAACACCATATATTTT. The encoded protein is CASSLWDRGLSGNTIYF. This rearrangement joins TRBV5-1 to TRBJ1-3; the match to TRBD1 covers 10 bases. The CDR3 runs 17 residues. Germline loops: CDR1 SGHRS, CDR2 YFSETQ. Trimming at V came to 1 base and at J to 3 bases, leaving 7 bases not matched to a gene.

The chain links TRBV9 to TRBJ1-3; 10 nucleotides agree with TRBD1. Germline trimming cut 3 bases from V and 4 bases from J; bases unmatched to any gene: 10. CDR1 is SGDLS, CDR2 YYNGEE, per germline. The CDR3 loop spans 17 amino acids. The CDR3, as DNA: TGTGCCAGCAGCGCCCTAGACAGGGGGCGAGGAGGAAACACCATATATTTT. It encodes CASSALDRGRGGNTIYF.

J is TRBJ1-2 and V is TRBV7-2; 12 nucleotides line up with TRBD1. In germline, CDR1 is SGHTA, CDR2 FQGNSA. Trimming removed 5 bases from V and 4 bases from J; junction bases left unmatched: 11. The CDR3 covers 17 residues. CDR3 in amino acids: CASSQIARDRGLYGYTF. The CDR3 DNA is TGTGCCAGCAGCCAGATAGCCCGGGACAGGGGGCTCTATGGCTACACCTTC.

J is TRBJ1-2 and V is TRBV19; possible D gene TRBD1, 6 bases. This CDR3 spans 14 amino acids. Trimming removed 6 bases from V and 8 bases from J, with 19 bases in between. Germline-derived CDR1 and CDR2 are LNHDA and SQIVND (reference sequence). The CDR3 DNA is TGTGCCAGTAGCCCGACAGGACGGGTGTCGGGCTACACCTTC. Amino acids: CASSPTGRVSGYTF.

The genes are TRBV2 and TRBJ2-1; D might be TRBD2 (7 bases). Germline V gene lookup returns CDR1 SNHLY and CDR2 FYNNEI. Trimming took off 2 bases at V and 3 bases at J, with 17 bases between the two ends. CDR3 size: 17 residues. CDR3 in amino acids: CASSELLGGAVYNEQFF. In nucleotides, the CDR3 is TGTGCCAGCAGTGAATTGCTTGGGGGGGCGGTCTACAATGAGCAGTTCTTC.

V and J are TRBV7-2 and TRBJ1-6, with 9 bases matching TRBD1. From germline, CDR1 is SGHTA and CDR2 FQGNSA. There are 16 residues in the CDR3. Germline trimming cut 5 bases from V and 9 bases from J; bases unmatched to any gene: 11. CDR3 sequence reads: CASSRDTGGAGSPLHF. DNA of the CDR3: TGTGCCAGCAGCCGGGATACAGGGGGCGCGGGTTCACCCCTCCACTTT.

This clone has only a few counts. This rearrangement joins TRBV19 to TRBJ1-1; D unresolved. CDR3 length: 12 amino acids. With 3 bases removed from V and 7 bases from J, the gap between germline ends came to 9 bases. Germline assignment: CDR1 LNHDA and CDR2 SQIVND (reference sequence). The CDR3 reads CASSIGISEAFF. In nucleotides, the CDR3 is TGTGCCAGTAGTATTGGTATTAGTGAAGCTTTCTTT.

With respect to this clone: One junction end does not reproduce the germline sequence, and a read error may be involved. The J gene is TRBJ1-4, the V gene TRBV3-1 (or the pseudogene TRBV3-2), with TRBD1 as a possible D gene (6 bases). CDR1 and CDR2 from the germline V gene are LGHDT and YNNKEL (reference sequence). The CDR3 has 13 amino acids. CDR3 protein: CASSQDRGGHRVF. CDR3 bases: TGTGCCAGCAGCCAAGATCGGGGGGGGCATCGCGTTTTT.

This clone occurred a few times. The chain has TRBV7-8 and TRBJ2-1, with D tentatively TRBD1 (6 bases). Trimming cost V 8 bases and J 4 bases, with 15 bases left between them. Germline assignment: CDR1 SGHVS and CDR2 FQNEAQ. The CDR3 is made up of 14 amino acids. The CDR3 is CASGVGAAYNEQFF. The CDR3 DNA reads as TGTGCCAGCGGGGTGGGGGCAGCTTACAATGAGCAGTTCTTC.

The chain combines TRBV5-6 with TRBJ2-1, with D possibly matching TRBD1 (5 bases). The CDR3 consists of 12 residues. The germline V and J ends were trimmed by 4 bases and 6 bases, with 8 bases remaining between them. Germline loops: CDR1 SGHDT, CDR2 YYEEEE. CDR3 region: CASSRQGNEQFF. The CDR3 region has the DNA TGTGCCAGCAGCCGCCAGGGCAATGAGCAGTTCTTC.

V gene TRBV29-1 combines with J gene TRBJ1-1; a possible D gene is TRBD1 (6 bases). V lost 6 bases and J 5 bases, leaving 16 bases between the germline ends. CDR3 length: 13 residues. Germline lookup yields CDR1 SQVTM and CDR2 ANQGSEA. The CDR3 loop is CSVRQGRSTEAFF. CDR3 nucleotides: TGCAGCGTGCGGCAGGGGAGATCAACTGAAGCTTTCTTT.

The chain joins TRBV5-1 to TRBJ1-1, with a tentative D call TRBD1 (6 bases). With 3 bases removed from V and 1 base from J, the gap between germline ends came to 13 bases. This CDR3 is 15 amino acids long. Germline V lookup: CDR1 SGHRS, CDR2 YFSETQ. CDR3 sequence (DNA): TGCGCCAGCAGCTCATTGCAGGGGACGAACACTGAAGCTTTCTTT. Encoded protein: CASSSLQGTNTEAFF.

V is TRBV9 and J is TRBJ2-5; the D gene is possibly TRBD2 (5 bases). In germline, CDR1 is SGDLS, CDR2 YYNGEE. V was shortened by 0 bases and J by 7 bases, with 13 bases between the two germline ends. This CDR3 contains 14 residues. Written as DNA, the CDR3 is TGTGCCAGCAGCGTAGCTGGCCCCAGCGGGACCCAGTACTTC. Translation gives CASSVAGPSGTQYF.

This rearrangement joins TRBV18 to TRBJ2-1; 13 nucleotides align to TRBD2. CDR1 is KGHSH, CDR2 LQKENI, per germline. J lost 10 bases, V lost 1 base, and 7 bases had no gene match. This CDR3 has 16 amino acids. CDR3 bases: TGTGCCAGCTCACCACGGACTAGCGGGAGATCGGGGGAGCAGTTCTTC. Protein sequence: CASSPRTSGRSGEQFF.

This chain connects TRBV20-1 to TRBJ2-7; 9 nucleotides agree with TRBD2. Germline CDR1 DFQATT, CDR2 SNEGSKA (reference sequence). V dropped 5 bases and J dropped 6; count of bases not matched to a gene: 2. The CDR3 consists of 11 residues. The CDR3, as DNA: TGCAGTGCTTTAGCGGGAGTCGAGCAGTACGTC. It specifies CSALAGVEQYV.

The CDR3 region has the DNA TGTGCCAGCAGTTACTCGAGGAGGGTACGGAACACTGAAGCTTTCTTT. Amino acid sequence: CASSYSRRVRNTEAFF. The J gene is TRBJ1-1, the V gene TRBV6-5; D uncertain. Germline V gives CDR1 MNHEY, CDR2 SVGAGI. V lost 0 bases and J 1 base, leaving 12 bases between the germline ends. The CDR3 covers 16 residues.

This clone is a singleton in its sample. The chain carries TRBV30 and TRBJ1-2; tentative D call: TRBD1 (5 bases). CDR3 length: 15 residues. Germline assignment: CDR1 GTSNPN and CDR2 SVGIG (reference sequence). Trimming took off 3 bases at V and 0 bases at J, with 14 bases between the two ends. The CDR3, as DNA: TGTGCCTGGAGCGAAAGCGACAGAACTAACTATGGCTACACCTTC. Its translation: CAWSESDRTNYGYTF.

This chain uses TRBV6-4 with TRBJ2-1; a possible D gene is TRBD2 (6 bases). The CDR3 covers 16 residues. Germline CDR1 reads MRHNA; CDR2 reads SNTAGT. The V gene lost 0 bases and the J gene lost 5 bases, with 14 bases spanning the gap. CDR3 amino acids: CASSDSGGEEHNEQFF. The DNA of the CDR3 is TGTGCCAGCAGTGACTCTGGAGGGGAAGAGCACAATGAGCAGTTCTTC.

This clone is a singleton in its sample. The genes are TRBV10-3 and TRBJ2-3, with D possibly being TRBD1 (7 bases). This CDR3 spans 14 amino acids. Trimming took off 3 bases at V and 6 bases at J, with 13 bases between the two ends. CDR1 and CDR2 from the germline V gene are ENHRY and SYGVKD. This CDR3 is CAISDRGARDTQYF. The DNA of the CDR3 is TGTGCCATCAGTGACAGGGGGGCTAGGGATACGCAGTATTTT.

The chain links TRBV19 to TRBJ1-1; no firm D call. V was clipped by 3 bases and J by 7 bases, with 9 bases between them. This CDR3 spans 12 amino acids. Per germline, CDR1 LNHDA and CDR2 SQIVND (reference sequence). CDR3 region: CASSIGVNEAFF. Here the CDR3 DNA reads TGTGCCAGTAGTATCGGAGTGAATGAAGCTTTCTTT.

The V gene is TRBV5-6, the J gene TRBJ1-5, with D perhaps matching TRBD1 (5 bases). The V gene's germline CDR1 is SGHDT and CDR2 YYEEEE. Trimming shortened V by 1 base and J by 2 bases, and 10 bases separated the two germline ends. The CDR3 loop spans 15 amino acids. The CDR3 reads CASSLRGRGNQPQHF. CDR3 sequence (DNA): TGTGCCAGCAGCTTGAGGGGTCGTGGCAATCAGCCCCAGCATTTT.

The gene calls are TRBV18 and TRBJ2-4, with 8 bases fitting TRBD1. V dropped 0 bases and J dropped 2; count of bases not matched to a gene: 6. Looked up from germline, CDR1 is KGHSH and CDR2 is LQKENI. The CDR3 length is 17 residues. The CDR3 coding sequence is TGTGCCAGCTCACCACCGACAGGGGCCTTTACCAAAAACATTCAGTACTTC. Translating it yields CASSPPTGAFTKNIQYF.